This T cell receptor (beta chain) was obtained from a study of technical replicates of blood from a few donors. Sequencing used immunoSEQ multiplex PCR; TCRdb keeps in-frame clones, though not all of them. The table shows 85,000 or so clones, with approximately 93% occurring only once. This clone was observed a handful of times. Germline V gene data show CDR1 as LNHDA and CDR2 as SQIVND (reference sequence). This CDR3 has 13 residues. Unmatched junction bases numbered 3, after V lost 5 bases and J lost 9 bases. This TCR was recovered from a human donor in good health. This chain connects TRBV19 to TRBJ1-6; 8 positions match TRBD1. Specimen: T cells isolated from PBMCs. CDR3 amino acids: CASSSQGASPLHF. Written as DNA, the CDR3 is TGTGCCAGTAGTTCCCAGGGGGCTTCACCCCTCCACTTT.